Each of the 22 T cell receptor beta chains below was sequenced from the same sample in a study of T-cell memory formation after mild COVID-19. TCRdb reanalysed the 5' RACE reads using MiXCR and keeps one entry per CDR3 protein. The data contain 400,000 to 500,000 distinct CDR3 sequences, roughly 20% of them singletons. The specimen was PBMCs or a T cell subset sorted from them (not recorded which). The receptors originated from an adult woman who had mild COVID-19 (a few samples of this study predate the infection). Cell type and time point are not known.

The genes are TRBV6-2 or TRBV6-3 and TRBJ2-1, with 10 bases matching TRBD2. The CDR3 spans 19 residues. V dropped 2 bases and J dropped 0; count of bases not matched to a gene: 10. CDR1 is MNHEY and CDR2 is SVGEGT in the germline V gene. CDR3 region: CASSYESSGGPLSYNEQFF. DNA of the CDR3: TGTGCCAGCAGTTACGAGTCTAGCGGGGGCCCTCTCTCCTACAATGAGCAGTTCTTC.

The rearrangement uses TRBV7-9 and TRBJ2-7, with 9 positions matching TRBD2. After removal of 5 bases from V and 1 base from J, the junction contained 9 bases not matched to a gene. The CDR3 is made up of 16 amino acids. The germline gives CDR1 SEHNR, CDR2 FQNEAQ (reference sequence). CDR3 protein: CASSPFLAGESYEQYF. CDR3 DNA: TGTGCCAGCAGCCCGTTTTTAGCGGGAGAGTCCTACGAGCAGTACTTC. The variable domain in full, completed from reference TRBV7-9 and TRBJ2-7, reads DTGVSQNPRHKITKRGQNVTFRCDPISEHNRLYWYRQTLGQGPEFLTYFQNEAQLEKSRLLSDRFSAERPKGSFSTLEIQRTEQGDSAMYLCASSPFLAGESYEQYFGPGTRLTVT.

This clonotype was seen only a few times. V and J are TRBV20-1 and TRBJ2-7, with 7 bases that match TRBD2. This CDR3 comprises 11 residues. After removal of 5 bases from V and 6 bases from J, the junction contained 4 bases not matched to a gene. Germline CDR1 is DFQATT and CDR2 is SNEGSKA (reference sequence). The chain's CDR3 is CSAWTRSEQYF. The CDR3 region has the DNA TGCAGTGCTTGGACTAGAAGCGAGCAGTACTTC.

This clonotype has just a few counts. V gene TRBV5-4 combines with J gene TRBJ2-1, with D perhaps matching TRBD1 or TRBD2 (5 bases each). V lost 2 bases and J 5 bases, leaving 11 bases between the germline ends. This CDR3 region has 14 residues. The germline V gene has CDR1 SGHNT and CDR2 YYREEE (reference sequence). The CDR3 spells CASSFGGFNNEQFF. CDR3 nucleotide sequence: TGTGCCAGCAGCTTTGGGGGATTTAACAATGAGCAGTTCTTC.

The CDR3 region has the DNA TGTGCCACCAGTGATTTGCGGGTCTACACCTTC. Its protein is CATSDLRVYTF. The V gene is TRBV24-1, the J gene TRBJ1-2; no clear D. The germline V gene encodes CDR1 KGHDR and CDR2 SFDVKD. This CDR3 is 11 amino acids long. V lost 0 bases to trimming and J lost 10 bases, with 5 bases between them.

This clonotype was counted between two and nine times. The genes are TRBV20-1 and TRBJ2-1; 11 bases fit TRBD2. The CDR3 contains 15 residues. Trimming took 6 bases from V and 10 from J; bases not matched to a gene: 14. From germline, CDR1 is DFQATT and CDR2 SNEGSKA (reference sequence). The CDR3 DNA sequence: TGCAGTGCGCGGACCACTAGCGGGAGTTCTTGGGAGCAGTTCTTC. It encodes CSARTTSGSSWEQFF.

This clonotype was recorded a few times. The chain has TRBV7-6 and TRBJ2-7; TRBD2 agrees at 8 bases. The V and J ends lost 0 bases and 1 base, in that order; junction bases with no gene match: 2. The CDR3 spans 15 residues. CDR1 and CDR2 (germline): SGHVS, FNYEAQ. Here the CDR3 reads CASSLARGVSYEQYF. In DNA, the CDR3 is TGTGCCAGCAGCTTAGCGCGGGGGGTATCCTACGAGCAGTACTTC.

The rearrangement uses TRBV15 and TRBJ1-5; 8 bases are a match to TRBD1. The V and J ends lost 3 bases and 5 bases, in that order; junction bases with no gene match: 6. From germline, CDR1 is LNHNV and CDR2 YYDKDF (reference sequence). The CDR3 totals 15 residues. The CDR3 sequence is CATSRNTGGHQPQHF. The CDR3 DNA reads TGTGCCACCAGCAGGAACACAGGGGGGCATCAGCCCCAGCATTTT.

This clonotype was seen ten or more times. This chain's CDR3 is CASNNSTDTQYF. CDR3 sequence (DNA): TGTGCCAGCAATAACAGCACAGATACGCAGTATTTT. The chain is built from TRBV25-1 and TRBJ2-3; D unclear. The CDR3 extends over 12 amino acids. The V gene's germline CDR1 is MGHDK and CDR2 SYGVNS. V lost 7 bases to trimming and J lost 0 bases, with 5 bases between them.

At least ten counts were recorded for this clonotype. This sequence joins TRBV29-1 and TRBJ2-5, with D perhaps TRBD1 (5 bases). Germline CDR1 reads SQVTM; CDR2 reads ANQGSEA. V lost 4 bases and J lost 6, with 12 bases in between. The CDR3 sequence is 12 residues long. DNA of the CDR3: TGCAGCGTTGGACAGAGTTGGCAGACCCAGTACTTC. Protein product: CSVGQSWQTQYF.

This clonotype came up a few times. This chain connects TRBV20-1 to TRBJ1-2, with 8 bases that match TRBD1. The CDR3 has 16 amino acids. CDR1 is DFQATT and CDR2 is SNEGSKA in the germline V gene (reference sequence). J was trimmed by 5 bases and V by 5 bases; bases with no gene match: 16. The CDR3 spells CSAGPGKGQGLYGYTF. The CDR3 DNA is TGCAGTGCTGGGCCAGGAAAAGGACAGGGCCTATATGGCTACACCTTC.

This chain connects TRBV11-3 to TRBJ1-2, with 10 bases fitting TRBD1. Looked up from germline, CDR1 is SGHNT and CDR2 is YENEEA. With V trimmed by 5 bases and J by 3 bases, 6 bases remained unmatched. This CDR3 is 15 amino acids long. The CDR3 sequence is CASSIDRGRDYGYTF. The DNA for the CDR3 is TGTGCCAGCAGCATCGACAGGGGGCGCGACTATGGCTACACCTTC.

The table lists this clonotype with a few counts. V is TRBV20-1 and J is TRBJ1-1, with no clear D. The CDR3 is 13 amino acids. Trimming left V 3 bases short and J 0 bases short, with 8 bases between. Germline CDR1 reads DFQATT; CDR2 reads SNEGSKA (reference sequence). DNA of the CDR3: TGCAGTGCTAGTGACGGGGTGAACACTGAAGCTTTCTTT. Its protein is CSASDGVNTEAFF.

J is TRBJ2-3 and V is TRBV6-5; 8 positions agree with TRBD1. The J segment lost 2 bases and the V segment lost 2 bases, leaving 15 bases of the junction unmatched. CDR3 size: 19 residues. Germline V CDR1 and CDR2: MNHEY, SVGAGI. CDR3 bases: TGTGCCAGCAGTTACGGGCCAGACGTTACCAGGGGGCCCACAGATACGCAGTATTTT. Translation: CASSYGPDVTRGPTDTQYF.

This chain joins TRBV11-3 and TRBJ2-1, with D perhaps TRBD1 (6 bases). The CDR3 is 17 amino acids. Germline V gene data show CDR1 as SGHNT and CDR2 as YENEEA. The V and J ends lost 5 bases and 5 bases respectively, with 22 bases between them. As DNA, the CDR3 is TGTGCCAGCAGCCACGCCGGGATGGGGGCTCACGACAATGAGCAGTTCTTC. As protein: CASSHAGMGAHDNEQFF. The full variable domain, in which reference TRBV11-3 and TRBJ2-1 provide the parts outside the CDR3, is EAGVVQSPRYKIIEKKQPVAFWCNPISGHNTLYWYLQNLGQGPELLIRYENEEAVDDSQLPKDRFSAERLKGVDSTLKIQPAELGDSAVYLCASSHAGMGAHDNEQFFGPGTRLTVL.

V gene TRBV7-9 combines with J gene TRBJ1-2; D gene unclear. The CDR3 has 11 amino acids. Trimming took off 7 bases at V and 3 bases at J, with 6 bases between the two ends. Germline assignment: CDR1 SEHNR and CDR2 FQNEAQ (reference sequence). CDR3 coding DNA: TGTGCCAGCACCCCGGACTATGGCTACACCTTC. Translation: CASTPDYGYTF. Complete variable domain (other parts from reference TRBV7-9 and TRBJ1-2): DTGVSQNPRHKITKRGQNVTFRCDPISEHNRLYWYRQTLGQGPEFLTYFQNEAQLEKSRLLSDRFSAERPKGSFSTLEIQRTEQGDSAMYLCASTPDYGYTFGSGTRLTVV.

This clonotype was counted only a few times. The chain has TRBV7-3 and TRBJ1-1; D gene ambiguous. The germline gives CDR1 SGHTA, CDR2 FQGTGA. V was pared by 4 bases and J by 3 bases, with 9 bases between. The CDR3 has 13 residues. The CDR3 bases are TGTGCCAGCAGCTCCCGTATGGACACTGAAGCTTTCTTT. Protein product: CASSSRMDTEAFF.

The V call is TRBV5-6, the J call TRBJ2-5; the match to TRBD1 covers 7 bases. The CDR3 extends over 17 amino acids. Trimming at V came to 3 bases and at J to 2 bases, leaving 13 bases not matched to a gene. CDR1 is SGHDT and CDR2 is YYEEEE in the germline V gene. This chain's CDR3 is CASSSVMSRGPQETQYF. For the CDR3, the DNA is TGTGCCAGCAGCTCGGTTATGTCTAGGGGGCCTCAAGAGACCCAGTACTTC.

This clonotype was recorded many times. V is TRBV4-1 and J is TRBJ2-3, with D possibly called TRBD1 or TRBD2 (6 bases each). Germline CDR1 is MGHRA and CDR2 is YSYEKL. The germline V and J ends were trimmed by 1 base and 4 bases, with 9 bases remaining between them. CDR3 length: 14 amino acids. The CDR3 bases are TGCGCCAGCAGCCAAGCGAGGGGGGCAGATACGCAGTATTTT. It encodes CASSQARGADTQYF.

This clonotype has just a few counts. The chain employs TRBV4-1 and TRBJ2-7; 7 bases line up with TRBD2. Germline V CDR1 and CDR2: MGHRA, YSYEKL. The V and J ends lost 0 bases and 12 bases, in that order; junction bases with no gene match: 14. This CDR3 region has 15 residues. In nucleotides, the CDR3 is TGCGCCAGCAGCCAAGATCCCAACCGCAGCGGGGTTACGTACTTC. Protein sequence: CASSQDPNRSGVTYF.

The chain carries TRBV24-1 and TRBJ1-1; 8 nucleotides match TRBD1. Germline V gene lookup returns CDR1 KGHDR and CDR2 SFDVKD. J gave up 1 base and V 6 bases, and 0 bases lay outside the gene matches. The CDR3 contains 13 residues. CDR3 loop: CATSTGGNTEAFF. The CDR3, as DNA: TGTGCCACCAGTACAGGGGGGAACACTGAAGCTTTCTTT.

A few counts support this clonotype. The chain links TRBV4-1 to TRBJ2-2; TRBD2 is a possible D gene (6 bases). Trimming took 0 bases from V and 3 from J, leaving 17 bases between them. The CDR3 contains 18 residues. Germline CDR1 is MGHRA and CDR2 is YSYEKL. In DNA form, the CDR3 reads TGCGCCAGCAGCCAAGACGAGGGGTCGGGAGCGGACACCGGGGAGCTGTTTTTT. Translating it yields CASSQDEGSGADTGELFF.